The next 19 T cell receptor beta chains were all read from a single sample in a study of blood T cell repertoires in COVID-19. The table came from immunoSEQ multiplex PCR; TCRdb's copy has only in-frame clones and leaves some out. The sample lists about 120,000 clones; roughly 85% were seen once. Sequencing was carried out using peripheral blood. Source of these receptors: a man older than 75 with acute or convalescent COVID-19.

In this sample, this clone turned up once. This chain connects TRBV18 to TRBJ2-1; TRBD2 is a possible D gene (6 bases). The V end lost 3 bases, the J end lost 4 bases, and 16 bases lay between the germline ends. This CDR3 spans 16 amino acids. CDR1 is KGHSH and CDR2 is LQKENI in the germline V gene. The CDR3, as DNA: TGTGCCAGCTCACCCCCCCGGGGGACGATTTACAATGAGCAGTTCTTC. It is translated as CASSPPRGTIYNEQFF.

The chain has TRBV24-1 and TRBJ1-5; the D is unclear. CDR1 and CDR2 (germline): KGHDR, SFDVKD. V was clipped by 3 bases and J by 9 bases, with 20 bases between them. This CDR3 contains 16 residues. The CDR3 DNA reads TGTGCCACCAGTGATCGGGAGACGTCGGTGGTGGGGCCCCAGCATTTT. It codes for CATSDRETSVVGPQHF.

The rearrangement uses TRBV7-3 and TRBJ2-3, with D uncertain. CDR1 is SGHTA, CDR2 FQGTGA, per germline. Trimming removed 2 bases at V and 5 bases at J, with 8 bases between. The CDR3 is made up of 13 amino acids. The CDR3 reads CASSLSGLDTQYF. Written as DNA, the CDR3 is TGTGCCAGCAGCTTATCTGGCCTAGATACGCAGTATTTT.

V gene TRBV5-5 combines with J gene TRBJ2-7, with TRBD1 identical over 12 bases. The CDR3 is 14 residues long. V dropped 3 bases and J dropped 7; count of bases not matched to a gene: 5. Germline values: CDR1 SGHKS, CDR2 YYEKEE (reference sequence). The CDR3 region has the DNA TGTGCCAGCAGCTCCCGGGACAGGGGGCGGGAGCAGTACTTC. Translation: CASSSRDRGREQYF.

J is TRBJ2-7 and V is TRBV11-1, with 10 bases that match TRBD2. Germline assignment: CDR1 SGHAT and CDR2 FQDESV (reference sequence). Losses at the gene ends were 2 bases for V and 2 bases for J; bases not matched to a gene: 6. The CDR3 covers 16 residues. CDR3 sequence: CASSLLTSGYTYEQYF. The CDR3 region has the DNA TGTGCCAGCAGCTTATTGACTAGCGGGTACACCTACGAGCAGTACTTC.

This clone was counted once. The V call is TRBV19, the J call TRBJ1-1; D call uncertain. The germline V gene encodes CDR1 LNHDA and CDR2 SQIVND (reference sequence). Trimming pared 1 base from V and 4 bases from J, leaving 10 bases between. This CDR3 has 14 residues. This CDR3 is CASSIGGQTTEAFF. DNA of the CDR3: TGTGCCAGTAGTATAGGAGGGCAGACCACTGAAGCTTTCTTT.

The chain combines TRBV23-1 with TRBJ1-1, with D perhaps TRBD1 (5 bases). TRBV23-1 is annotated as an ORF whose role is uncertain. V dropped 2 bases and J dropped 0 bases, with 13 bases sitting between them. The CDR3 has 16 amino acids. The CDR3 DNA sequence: TGCGCCAGCAGTCAACCGGGTGCGGGGCTGAACACTGAAGCTTTCTTT. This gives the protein CASSQPGAGLNTEAFF.

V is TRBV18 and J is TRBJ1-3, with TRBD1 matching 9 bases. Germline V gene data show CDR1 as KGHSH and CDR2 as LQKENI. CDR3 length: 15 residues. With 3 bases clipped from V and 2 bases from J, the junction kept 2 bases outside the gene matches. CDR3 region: CASSPGQGPGNTIYF. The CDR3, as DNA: TGTGCCAGCTCACCCGGACAGGGGCCTGGAAACACCATATATTTT.

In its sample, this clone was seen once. DNA for the CDR3: TGCGCCAGCCGCGGGGAGACGTACGAGCAGTACTTC. As protein: CASRGETYEQYF. This rearrangement joins TRBV5-1 to TRBJ2-7, with a tentative D call TRBD2 (6 bases). Between the trimmed V and J ends, which lost 7 bases and 4 bases, there was a span of 12 bases. This CDR3 spans 12 amino acids. Germline CDR1 reads SGHRS; CDR2 reads YFSETQ.

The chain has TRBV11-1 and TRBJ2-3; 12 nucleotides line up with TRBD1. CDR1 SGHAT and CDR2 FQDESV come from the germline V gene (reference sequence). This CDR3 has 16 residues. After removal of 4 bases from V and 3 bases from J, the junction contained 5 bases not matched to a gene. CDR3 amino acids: CASSSWDRGRTDTQYF. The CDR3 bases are TGTGCCAGCAGCTCCTGGGACAGGGGGCGGACAGATACGCAGTATTTT.

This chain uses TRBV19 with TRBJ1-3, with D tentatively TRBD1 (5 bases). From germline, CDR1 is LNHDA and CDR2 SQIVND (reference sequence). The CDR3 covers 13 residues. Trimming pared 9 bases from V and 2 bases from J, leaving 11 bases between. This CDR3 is CASNDSPGNTIYF. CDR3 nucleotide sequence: TGTGCCAGCAATGACAGTCCTGGAAACACCATATATTTT. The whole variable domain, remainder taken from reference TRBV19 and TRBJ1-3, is DGGITQSPKYLFRKEGQNVTLSCEQNLNHDAMYWYRQDPGQGLRLIYYSQIVNDFQKGDIAEGYSVSREKKESFPLTVTSAQKNPTAFYLCASNDSPGNTIYFGEGSWLTVV.

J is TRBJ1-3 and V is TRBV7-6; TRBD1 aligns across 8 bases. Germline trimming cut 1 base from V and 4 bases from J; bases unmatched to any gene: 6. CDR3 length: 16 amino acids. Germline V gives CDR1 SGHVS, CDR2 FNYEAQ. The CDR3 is CASSLGATGAGNTIYF. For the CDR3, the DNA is TGTGCCAGCAGCTTAGGAGCGACAGGGGCGGGAAACACCATATATTTT.

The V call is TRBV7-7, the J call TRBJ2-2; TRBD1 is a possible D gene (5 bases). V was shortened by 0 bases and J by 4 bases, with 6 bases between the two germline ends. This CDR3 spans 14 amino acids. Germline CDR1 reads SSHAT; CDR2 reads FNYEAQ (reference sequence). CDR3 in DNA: TGTGCCAGCAGCTTAGCGGGGCCCACCGGGGAGCTGTTTTTT. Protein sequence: CASSLAGPTGELFF.

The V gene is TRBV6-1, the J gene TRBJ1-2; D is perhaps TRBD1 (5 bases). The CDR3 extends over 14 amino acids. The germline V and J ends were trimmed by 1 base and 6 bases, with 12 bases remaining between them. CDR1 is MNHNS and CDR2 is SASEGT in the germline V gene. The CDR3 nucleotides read TGTGCCAGCAGTGAAGGTGGGGCGTGGGATGGCTACACCTTC. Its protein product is CASSEGGAWDGYTF.

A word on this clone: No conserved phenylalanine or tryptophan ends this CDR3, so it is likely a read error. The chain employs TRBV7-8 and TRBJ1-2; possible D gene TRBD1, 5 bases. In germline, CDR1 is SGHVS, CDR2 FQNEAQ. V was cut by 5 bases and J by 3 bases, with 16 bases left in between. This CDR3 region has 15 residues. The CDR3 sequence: CASSSGGGLDYGYTL. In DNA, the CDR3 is TGTGCCAGCAGCAGCGGGGGTGGGCTGGACTATGGCTACACCCTC.

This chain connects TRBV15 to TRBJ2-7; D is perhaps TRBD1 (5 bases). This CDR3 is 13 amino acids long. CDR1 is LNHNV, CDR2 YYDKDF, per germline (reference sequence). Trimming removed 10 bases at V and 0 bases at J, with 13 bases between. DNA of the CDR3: TGTGCCATACTACAGGAGAGCTCCTACGAGCAGTACTTC. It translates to CAILQESSYEQYF. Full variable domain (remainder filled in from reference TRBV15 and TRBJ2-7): DAMVIQNPRYQVTQFGKPVTLSCSQTLNHNVMYWYQQKSSQAPKLLFHYYDKDFNNEADTPDNFQSRRPNTSFCFLDIRSPGLGDTAMYLCAILQESSYEQYFGPGTRLTVT.

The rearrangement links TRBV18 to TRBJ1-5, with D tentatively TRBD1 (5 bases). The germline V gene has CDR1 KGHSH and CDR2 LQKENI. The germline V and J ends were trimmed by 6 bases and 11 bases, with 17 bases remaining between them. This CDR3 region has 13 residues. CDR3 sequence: CASSLGADRAQHF. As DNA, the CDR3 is TGTGCCAGCTCCCTTGGGGCGGATAGGGCCCAGCATTTT.

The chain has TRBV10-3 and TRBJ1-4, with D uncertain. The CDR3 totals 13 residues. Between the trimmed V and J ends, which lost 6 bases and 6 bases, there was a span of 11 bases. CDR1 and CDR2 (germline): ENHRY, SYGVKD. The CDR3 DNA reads TGTGCCATCAGGGGGAGGGAGGATGAAAAACTGTTTTTT. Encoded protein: CAIRGREDEKLFF.

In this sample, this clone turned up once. CDR3 in DNA: TGCGCCAGCAGCTTGGAACCGGGACAGGGGATATCCTACGAGCAGTACTTC. Its translation is CASSLEPGQGISYEQYF. The gene calls are TRBV5-1 and TRBJ2-7, with TRBD1 identical over 10 bases. The CDR3 runs to 17 residues. Germline trimming cut 0 bases from V and 1 base from J; bases unmatched to any gene: 7. Germline V gene data show CDR1 as SGHRS and CDR2 as YFSETQ.